The 28 T cell receptor beta chains in this list originate from one sample, sequenced in a study of cytomegalovirus exposure and HLA in healthy donors. The PCR ran on 60 Vbeta and 13 Jbeta primers. Clones were read by immunoSEQ multiplex PCR, and TCRdb kept only the in-frame ones, dropping some. The table lists more than 150,000 clones, over 65% of them singletons, with about 1.5% in the top ten. The sequenced sample consisted of PBMCs. These TCRs come from a man aged 18 to 35 in good health and CMV-seronegative.

This chain links TRBV6-5 with TRBJ2-1, with a tentative D call TRBD1 (6 bases). CDR3 length equals 14 residues. The V gene's germline CDR1 is MNHEY and CDR2 SVGAGI. V gave up 2 bases and J gave up 6 bases, with 11 bases separating them. CDR3 amino acids: CASSYAGRGNEQFF. CDR3 DNA sequence: TGTGCCAGCAGTTACGCCGGCAGGGGCAATGAGCAGTTCTTC.

The table lists this clone with a few counts. V is TRBV20-1 and J is TRBJ2-3, with D possibly being TRBD1 (6 bases). The germline V gene has CDR1 DFQATT and CDR2 SNEGSKA (reference sequence). The CDR3 contains 11 residues. The V end lost 5 bases, the J end lost 5 bases, and 8 bases lay between the germline ends. The CDR3 region is CSARQVDTQYF. In nucleotides, the CDR3 is TGCAGTGCTCGACAGGTAGATACGCAGTATTTT.

CDR3 in DNA: TGTGCCAGCAGCCGACAGGGTCCGTCGGGGGGGGAGCTGTTTTTT. Translating it yields CASSRQGPSGGELFF. The chain employs TRBV7-3 and TRBJ2-2, with 7 bases that match TRBD1. In germline, CDR1 is SGHTA, CDR2 FQGTGA. V trimming: 5 bases; J trimming: 8 bases; junction bases outside the gene matches: 11. The CDR3 is 15 residues long.

The V and J genes are TRBV7-3 and TRBJ1-3; tentative D call: TRBD1 (5 bases). The germline CDR1 and CDR2 sequences are SGHTA and FQGTGA. The CDR3 is made up of 16 amino acids. The V gene lost 1 base and the J gene lost 0 bases, with 10 bases spanning the gap. The CDR3 DNA is TGTGCCAGCAGCTTAAATCCAGGGTCCTCTGGAAACACCATATATTTT. Residues: CASSLNPGSSGNTIYF.

The chain uses TRBV7-3 and TRBJ2-1; D is possibly TRBD1 (5 bases). Germline CDR1 is SGHTA and CDR2 is FQGTGA. There are 13 residues in the CDR3. With 5 bases removed from V and 15 bases from J, the gap between germline ends came to 20 bases. DNA for the CDR3: TGTGCCAGCAGCAACCCTATTACAGGAACCCGGTTCTTC. Translated, it gives CASSNPITGTRFF.

This clone was seen only a few times. Here the CDR3 DNA reads TGTGCCAGCAGTAAGGGGCGGGAACGAAACATTCAGTACTTC. Amino acid sequence: CASSKGRERNIQYF. The rearrangement links TRBV27 to TRBJ2-4; tentative D call: TRBD2 (6 bases). V lost 5 bases and J 6 bases, leaving 14 bases between the germline ends. CDR1 and CDR2 from the germline V gene are MNHEY and SMNVEV (reference sequence). The CDR3 spans 14 residues.

The chain recombines TRBV4-2 with TRBJ1-1, with D uncertain. Germline V gives CDR1 LGHNA, CDR2 YNFKEQ. The length of the CDR3 is 14 residues. V dropped 2 bases and J dropped 0 bases, with 7 bases sitting between them. CDR3 coding DNA: TGTGCCAGCAGCCAATCAGTGATGAACACTGAAGCTTTCTTT. The encoded protein is CASSQSVMNTEAFF.

This clone was recorded a few times. This sequence joins TRBV6-6 and TRBJ2-5; the D gene is possibly TRBD1 (6 bases). Trimming took off 5 bases at V and 4 bases at J, with 17 bases between the two ends. The length of the CDR3 is 15 residues. Germline loops: CDR1 MNHNY, CDR2 SVGAGI (reference sequence). The CDR3 spells CASSPRQVRGETQYF. CDR3 nucleotide sequence: TGTGCCAGCAGTCCAAGACAGGTTCGGGGAGAGACCCAGTACTTC.

The chain joins TRBV7-9 to TRBJ1-2; tentatively, D is TRBD1 (6 bases). The V end lost 0 bases, the J end lost 5 bases, and 13 bases lay between the germline ends. CDR3 length equals 15 residues. Germline V gives CDR1 SEHNR, CDR2 FQNEAQ (reference sequence). CDR3 loop: CASSLADRTAYGYTF. CDR3 coding DNA: TGTGCCAGCAGCTTAGCGGATAGGACAGCTTATGGCTACACCTTC.

The chain joins TRBV30 to TRBJ2-1; 10 bases map to TRBD1. V lost 2 bases to trimming and J lost 7 bases; unmatched junction nucleotides: 5. Germline V gene sequence: CDR1 GTSNPN, CDR2 SVGIG (reference sequence). The CDR3 sequence is 14 residues long. In nucleotides, the CDR3 is TGTGCCTGGAGTCCCGGGACAGGGGCAAATGAGCAGTTCTTC. Residues: CAWSPGTGANEQFF.

This sequence joins TRBV5-4 and TRBJ2-7, with D perhaps TRBD1 (7 bases). Deletions cut 5 bases from V and 5 bases from J, with 23 bases between. The germline V gene has CDR1 SGHNT and CDR2 YYREEE (reference sequence). The CDR3 sequence is 16 residues long. The CDR3 nucleotides are TGTGCCAGCAGTGGTGAGGGGGCGGGACCCACGGACGAGCAGTACTTC. Protein sequence: CASSGEGAGPTDEQYF.

The V call is TRBV28, the J call TRBJ1-5, with D tentatively TRBD1 (5 bases). Trimming removed 4 bases at V and 5 bases at J, with 9 bases between. The CDR3 spans 13 residues. Germline CDR1 is MDHEN and CDR2 is SYDVKM. CDR3 DNA: TGTGCCAGCAGTTCAGGGTTGGATCAGCCCCAGCATTTT. Encoded protein: CASSSGLDQPQHF. The whole variable domain, remainder taken from reference TRBV28 and TRBJ1-5, is DVKVTQSSRYLVKRTGEKVFLECVQDMDHENMFWYRQDPGLGLRLIYFSYDVKMKEKGDIPEGYSVSREKKERFSLILESASTNQTSMYLCASSSGLDQPQHFGDGTRLSIL.

The V and J genes are TRBV19 and TRBJ2-7; D perhaps matches TRBD2 (6 bases). The V gene's germline CDR1 is LNHDA and CDR2 SQIVND (reference sequence). Trimming shortened V by 9 bases and J by 1 base, and 16 bases separated the two germline ends. The CDR3 totals 14 residues. CDR3 sequence reads: CASRRGLNSYEQYF. The CDR3 nucleotides read TGTGCCAGCAGGAGGGGTTTAAATTCCTACGAGCAGTACTTC.

As to this clone: A read error may produce the germline difference seen at one junction end. The V and J genes are TRBV7-9 and TRBJ1-1; perhaps TRBD1 as D (6 bases). Germline V CDR1 and CDR2: SEHNR, FQNEAQ (reference sequence). The CDR3 runs to 12 residues. Here the CDR3 DNA reads TGTTCCAGCAGTCACAACAGGGCCCCGGCTTTCTTT. Residues: CSSSHNRAPAFF.

This clone was seen a single time. CDR3 nucleotides: TGTGCCAGCAGCTCTGGGCAGGGGGCTAATGAAAAACTGTTTTTT. Its translation is CASSSGQGANEKLFF. The chain is built from TRBV5-5 and TRBJ1-4, with 7 bases lining up with TRBD1. The CDR3 is 15 amino acids. Germline V lookup: CDR1 SGHKS, CDR2 YYEKEE (reference sequence). Trimming at V came to 3 bases and at J to 3 bases, leaving 5 bases not matched to a gene.

The rearrangement joins TRBV18 to TRBJ2-3; D is ambiguous. CDR1 is KGHSH and CDR2 is LQKENI in the germline V gene. V lost 2 bases and J 6 bases, leaving 6 bases between the germline ends. The CDR3 is made up of 12 amino acids. CDR3 region: CASSPSGDTQYF. CDR3 DNA: TGTGCCAGCTCACCATCCGGGGATACGCAGTATTTT.

The chain carries TRBV27 and TRBJ2-6; D unclear. Trimming left V 0 bases short and J 2 bases short, with 2 bases between. The CDR3 loop spans 14 amino acids. Germline lookup yields CDR1 MNHEY and CDR2 SMNVEV (reference sequence). The CDR3 DNA sequence: TGTGCCAGCAGTTTATCCACTGGGGCCAACGTCCTGACTTTC. Its translation is CASSLSTGANVLTF.

The chain combines TRBV19 with TRBJ1-2; 7 nucleotides align to TRBD1. The length of the CDR3 is 14 residues. From germline, CDR1 is LNHDA and CDR2 SQIVND (reference sequence). Trimming removed 3 bases from V and 4 bases from J; junction bases left unmatched: 5. The CDR3 sequence: CASSIGGGSYGYTF. The CDR3 nucleotides read TGTGCCAGTAGTATCGGAGGGGGCAGCTATGGCTACACCTTC. Supplemented by reference TRBV19 and TRBJ1-2, the full variable domain reads DGGITQSPKYLFRKEGQNVTLSCEQNLNHDAMYWYRQDPGQGLRLIYYSQIVNDFQKGDIAEGYSVSREKKESFPLTVTSAQKNPTAFYLCASSIGGGSYGYTFGSGTRLTVV.

The chain joins TRBV6-6 to TRBJ1-2; D call uncertain. Germline-derived CDR1 and CDR2 are MNHNY and SVGAGI (reference sequence). Between the trimmed V and J ends, which lost 0 bases and 5 bases, there was a span of 7 bases. The CDR3 spans 13 residues. Here the CDR3 DNA reads TGTGCCAGCAGTTACTCGAGAGGTTATGGCTACACCTTC. Amino acids: CASSYSRGYGYTF.

The chain has TRBV28 and TRBJ1-6; D is perhaps TRBD1 (5 bases). V was shortened by 3 bases and J by 9 bases, with 12 bases between the two germline ends. Looked up from germline, CDR1 is MDHEN and CDR2 is SYDVKM. The CDR3 is 14 amino acids. CDR3 residues: CASSLAGWTSPLHF. As DNA, the CDR3 is TGTGCCAGCAGTTTGGCAGGGTGGACTTCACCCCTCCACTTT.

This clone has just a few counts. CDR3 nucleotide sequence: TGTGCCAGCAGTGTTACCCACAGGGACGGCTACACCTTC. This encodes CASSVTHRDGYTF. The chain links TRBV6-1 to TRBJ1-2; a possible D gene is TRBD1 (6 bases). From germline, CDR1 is MNHNS and CDR2 SASEGT. The V end lost 4 bases, the J end lost 8 bases, and 14 bases lay between the germline ends. This CDR3 has 13 residues.

DNA of the CDR3: TGCGCCAGCAGTCCACCCCCGGGAGGGGCCGTTCAGCCCCAGCATTTT. Amino acids: CASSPPPGGAVQPQHF. The chain carries TRBV4-1 and TRBJ1-5, with D tentatively TRBD1 (5 bases). The CDR3 runs 16 residues. Looked up from germline, CDR1 is MGHRA and CDR2 is YSYEKL. V lost 6 bases and J lost 6, with 21 bases in between.

This chain connects TRBV5-1 to TRBJ1-2; 7 bases agree with TRBD1. The CDR3 loop spans 15 amino acids. Germline CDR1 is SGHRS and CDR2 is YFSETQ. With 4 bases clipped from V and 5 bases from J, the junction kept 11 bases outside the gene matches. The CDR3 coding sequence is TGCGCCAGCAGCATAGGCCGGACAGGCGGGTATGGCTACACCTTC. Protein sequence: CASSIGRTGGYGYTF.

The chain is built from TRBV30 and TRBJ2-7; unclear D gene. The CDR3 sequence is 11 residues long. V gave up 1 base and J gave up 4 bases, with 5 bases separating them. Germline assignment: CDR1 GTSNPN and CDR2 SVGIG (reference sequence). CDR3 DNA sequence: TGTGCCTGGAGTGATCTTTACGAGCAGTACTTC. This encodes CAWSDLYEQYF.

The CDR3 sequence is CASTKNRGYEKLFF. Written as DNA, the CDR3 is TGTGCCAGTACCAAAAACAGGGGCTATGAAAAACTGTTTTTT. The rearrangement links TRBV28 to TRBJ1-4; the match to TRBD1 covers 7 bases. Germline CDR1 and CDR2: MDHEN and SYDVKM. The J segment lost 6 bases and the V segment lost 9 bases, leaving 10 bases of the junction unmatched. The CDR3 is made up of 14 amino acids.

The V and J genes are TRBV2 and TRBJ2-7; D is ambiguous. CDR1 is SNHLY and CDR2 is FYNNEI in the germline V gene. CDR3 size: 14 residues. V gave up 3 bases and J gave up 0 bases, with 9 bases separating them. DNA for the CDR3: TGTGCCAGCAGTGACTACCTTAGCTCCTACGAGCAGTACTTC. Amino acids: CASSDYLSSYEQYF.

The chain has TRBV2 and TRBJ2-7; tentative D call: TRBD2 (6 bases). The germline gives CDR1 SNHLY, CDR2 FYNNEI. Trimming left V 3 bases short and J 0 bases short, with 12 bases between. This CDR3 has 15 amino acids. CDR3 sequence: CASSDGGGSSYEQYF. The CDR3 DNA sequence: TGTGCCAGCAGTGACGGGGGAGGTAGCTCCTACGAGCAGTACTTC. The whole variable domain, filled in from reference TRBV2 and TRBJ2-7, reads EPEVTQTPSHQVTQMGQEVILRCVPISNHLYFYWYRQILGQKVEFLVSFYNNEISEKSEIFDDQFSVERPDGSNFTLKIRSTKLEDSAMYFCASSDGGGSSYEQYFGPGTRLTVT.

This chain connects TRBV27 to TRBJ1-6, with 10 bases lining up with TRBD1. There are 14 residues in the CDR3. V dropped 8 bases and J dropped 9; count of bases not matched to a gene: 7. From germline, CDR1 is MNHEY and CDR2 SMNVEV (reference sequence). The CDR3 DNA follows: TGTGCCAGCGGCTCCGGGACAGGGGTTTCACCCCTCCACTTT. Translated, it gives CASGSGTGVSPLHF.